Listed below are T cell receptor beta chains from one sample, sequenced in a study of brain T cells in children with intractable seizures. The assay was immunoSEQ multiplex PCR, and TCRdb's table has in-frame clones only and misses some. The profile covers fewer than 150,000 clones, with 94% appearing a single time and under 4.5% taken by the ten largest. This sample comprised peripheral blood, obtained at surgery. All receptors come from a boy less than two years old with hemimegalencephaly and intractable seizures. Both conserved end residues are part of each CDR3. A D gene is named only where the DNA matches it firmly. Size is omitted from some rows. Given values are once, few, many or a class for expanded clones.

D: .
length: 15
V: TRBV7-9
J: TRBJ2-1
size: once
CDR3: CASSLRAEAPNEQFF
DNA: TGTGCCAGCAGCTTAAGAGCGGAGGCACCCAATGAGCAGTTCTTC

D: .
length: 16
V: TRBV5-1
J: TRBJ2-4
size: .
CDR3: CASSSTGPEAKNIQYF
DNA: TGCGCCAGCAGCTCAACAGGGCCCGAGGCCAAAAACATTCAGTACTTC

D: TRBD2
length: 15
V: TRBV19
J: TRBJ2-1
size: .
CDR3: CASSKGLAGYNEQFF
DNA: TGTGCCAGTAGTAAGGGACTAGCGGGGTACAATGAGCAGTTCTTC

D: .
length: 15
V: TRBV7-9
J: TRBJ2-2
size: once
CDR3: CASSPLSRNTGELFF
DNA: TGTGCCAGCAGCCCCTTGAGCCGTAACACCGGGGAGCTGTTTTTT

D: .
length: 16
V: TRBV4-2
J: TRBJ2-5
size: once
CDR3: CASSQDGGTLQETQYF
DNA: TGTGCCAGCAGCCAAGATGGGGGGACACTACAAGAGACCCAGTACTTC

D: .
length: 16
V: TRBV7-9
J: TRBJ2-3
size: few
CDR3: CASSSARTTDSDTQYF
DNA: TGTGCCAGCAGCTCGGCCCGGACTACCGACTCAGATACGCAGTATTTT

D: .
length: 13
V: TRBV6-5
J: TRBJ2-4
size: .
CDR3: CASSSDTENIQYF
DNA: TGTGCCAGCAGTTCGGACACCGAAAACATTCAGTACTTC

D: TRBD1
length: 20
V: TRBV9
J: TRBJ2-6
size: .
CDR3: CASSVAGGSVISSGANVLTF
DNA: TGTGCCAGCAGCGTCGCAGGGGGCTCAGTCATTAGCTCTGGGGCCAACGTCCTGACTTTC

D: .
length: 14
V: TRBV2
J: TRBJ1-1
size: .
CDR3: CATMGQEGYTEAFF
DNA: TGTGCCACCATGGGCCAGGAAGGTTACACTGAAGCTTTCTTT

D: .
length: 15
V: TRBV19
J: TRBJ1-3
size: .
CDR3: CASSIVRGGGNTIYF
DNA: TGTGCCAGTAGTATAGTGAGGGGCGGCGGAAACACCATATATTTT

D: .
length: 16
V: TRBV18
J: TRBJ1-1
size: .
CDR3: CASSPWGGAMNTEAFF
DNA: TGTGCCAGCTCACCGTGGGGGGGGGCTATGAACACTGAAGCTTTCTTT

D: .
length: 13
V: TRBV7-7
J: TRBJ2-3
size: .
CDR3: CASLVAYTDTQYF
DNA: TGTGCCAGTCTGGTGGCTTACACAGATACGCAGTATTTT

D: .
length: 14
V: TRBV29-1
J: TRBJ2-1
size: .
CDR3: CSVERAALYNEQFF
DNA: TGCAGCGTTGAACGCGCAGCGCTATACAATGAGCAGTTCTTC

D: .
length: 17
V: TRBV21-1
J: TRBJ2-6
size: .
CDR3: CASSKALGRRGANVLTF
DNA: TGTGCCAGCAGCAAAGCGCTAGGGAGGCGAGGGGCCAACGTCCTGACTTTC

D: TRBD2
length: 18
V: TRBV28
J: TRBJ2-5
size: .
CDR3: CASSFPGTSGIRRETQYF
DNA: TGTGCCAGCAGCTTTCCCGGGACTAGCGGGATAAGGCGAGAGACCCAGTACTTC

D: TRBD2
length: 13
V: TRBV12-3/TRBV12-4
J: TRBJ2-7
size: .
CDR3: CASKAGRDYEQYF
DNA: TGTGCCAGCAAAGCGGGGAGGGACTACGAGCAGTACTTC

D: .
length: 17
V: TRBV28
J: TRBJ2-1
size: once
CDR3: CASSTPRGDSSYNEQFF
DNA: TGTGCCAGCAGCACCCCCAGGGGGGACAGCTCCTACAATGAGCAGTTCTTC

D: .
length: 12
V: TRBV11-2
J: TRBJ1-6
size: .
CDR3: CASSVGGSPLHF
DNA: TGTGCCAGCAGCGTTGGTGGTTCACCCCTCCACTTT

D: .
length: 14
V: TRBV6-2/TRBV6-3
J: TRBJ2-2
size: .
CDR3: CASSYGGYTGELFF
DNA: TGTGCCAGCAGTTACGGGGGGTACACCGGGGAGCTGTTTTTT

D: TRBD1
length: 14
V: TRBV28
J: TRBJ2-2
size: .
CDR3: CASTGQGGTGELFF
DNA: TGTGCCAGCACCGGACAGGGGGGCACCGGGGAGCTGTTTTTT

D: .
length: 12
V: TRBV6-6
J: TRBJ2-7
size: .
CDR3: CASSYGTYEQYF
DNA: TGTGCCAGCAGTTACGGGACCTACGAGCAGTACTTC

D: .
length: 13
V: TRBV2
J: TRBJ2-7
size: .
CDR3: CANLGQVAYEQYF
DNA: TGTGCCAACCTTGGACAAGTAGCCTACGAGCAGTACTTC

D: .
length: 14
V: TRBV6-5
J: TRBJ1-1
size: .
CDR3: CASSWAGPGTEAFF
DNA: TGTGCCAGCTCCTGGGCAGGGCCGGGCACTGAAGCTTTCTTT

D: .
length: 14
V: TRBV4-3
J: TRBJ2-3
size: .
CDR3: CASSQDRARHTQYF
DNA: TGCGCCAGCAGCCAAGATAGGGCACGACATACGCAGTATTTT

D: .
length: 15
V: TRBV7-8
J: TRBJ2-4
size: .
CDR3: CASSPTPLAKNIQYF
DNA: TGTGCCAGCAGCCCGACCCCACTAGCCAAAAACATTCAGTACTTC

D: TRBD2
length: 17
V: TRBV3-1/TRBV3-2
J: TRBJ2-5
size: .
CDR3: CASSLLGAGGGQETQYF
DNA: TGTGCCAGCAGCCTCCTCGGCGCGGGAGGCGGCCAAGAGACCCAGTACTTC

D: .
length: 16
V: TRBV19
J: TRBJ1-1
size: few
CDR3: CASTRRLGRDNSEAFF
DNA: TGTGCCAGTACCCGACGTTTGGGCAGGGATAATAGTGAAGCTTTCTTT

D: TRBD2
length: 16
V: TRBV14
J: TRBJ2-4
size: .
CDR3: CASSNTSGRTKNIQYF
DNA: TGTGCCAGCAGCAATACTAGCGGGAGAACCAAAAACATTCAGTACTTC

D: .
length: 13
V: TRBV6-5
J: TRBJ2-1
size: once
CDR3: CASSRTPYNEQFF
DNA: TGTGCCAGCAGCCGAACTCCCTACAATGAGCAGTTCTTC

D: TRBD1
length: 15
V: TRBV10-3
J: TRBJ2-7
size: .
CDR3: CAISANRDSHYEQYF
DNA: TGTGCCATCAGCGCCAATCGGGACAGCCACTACGAGCAGTACTTC

D: TRBD2
length: 12
V: TRBV5-1
J: TRBJ2-5
size: .
CDR3: CASRAGEETQYF
DNA: TGCGCCAGCAGGGCGGGAGAAGAGACCCAGTACTTC

D: .
length: 13
V: TRBV27
J: TRBJ2-7
size: once
CDR3: CASQELASYEQYF
DNA: TGTGCCAGCCAAGAGCTAGCAAGCTACGAGCAGTACTTC

D: TRBD1
length: 13
V: TRBV30
J: TRBJ1-5
size: .
CDR3: CAWSGGGGQPQHF
DNA: TGTGCCTGGAGTGGAGGGGGCGGTCAGCCCCAGCATTTT

D: TRBD2
length: 19
V: TRBV14
J: TRBJ2-5
size: .
CDR3: CASSQEATTSGSIYETQYF
DNA: TGTGCCAGCAGCCAAGAAGCAACTACTAGCGGGAGTATTTATGAGACCCAGTACTTC

D: .
length: 15
V: TRBV12-5
J: TRBJ2-1
size: once
CDR3: CASGLQQGRVNEQFF
DNA: TGTGCTAGTGGTTTACAACAGGGAAGGGTCAATGAGCAGTTCTTC

D: .
length: 16
V: TRBV9
J: TRBJ2-3
size: .
CDR3: CASSPWGSWGTDTQYF
DNA: TGTGCCAGCAGCCCGTGGGGGAGTTGGGGCACAGATACGCAGTATTTT

D: .
length: 15
V: TRBV29-1
J: TRBJ2-1
size: .
CDR3: CSVSGVGSSYNEQFF
DNA: TGCAGCGTTTCGGGGGTGGGAAGCTCCTACAATGAGCAGTTCTTC

D: .
length: 14
V: TRBV13
J: TRBJ2-5
size: .
CDR3: CASSPRGSGETQYF
DNA: TGTGCCAGCAGCCCTAGGGGTAGTGGAGAGACCCAGTACTTC

D: .
length: 15
V: TRBV6-4
J: TRBJ1-5
size: .
CDR3: CASPEGGSSNQPQHF
DNA: TGTGCCAGCCCCGAGGGAGGTTCTTCTAATCAGCCCCAGCATTTT

D: .
length: 12
V: TRBV10-2
J: TRBJ2-7
size: .
CDR3: CASSPGGYEQYF
DNA: TGCGCCAGCAGCCCAGGGGGGTACGAGCAGTACTTC

D: .
length: 15
V: TRBV24-1
J: TRBJ1-5
size: .
CDR3: CATSDTRGSDQPQHF
DNA: TGTGCCACCAGTGATACCCGCGGCTCCGATCAGCCCCAGCATTTT

D: TRBD1
length: 12
V: TRBV19
J: TRBJ1-2
size: .
CDR3: CASSRGQGGYTF
DNA: TGTGCCAGTAGTAGGGGACAGGGCGGCTACACCTTC

D: .
length: 16
V: TRBV18
J: TRBJ2-5
size: .
CDR3: CASSPQGGAGAETQYF
DNA: TGTGCCAGCTCACCCCAGGGGGGTGCCGGTGCGGAGACCCAGTACTTC

D: .
length: 13
V: TRBV29-1
J: TRBJ1-1
size: .
CDR3: CSAGTRLNTEAFF
DNA: TGCAGCGCCGGGACAAGGTTGAACACTGAAGCTTTCTTT

D: .
length: 15
V: TRBV6-5
J: TRBJ2-1
size: .
CDR3: CASRDRLWQGNEQFF
DNA: TGTGCCAGCAGGGATCGTTTGTGGCAGGGCAATGAGCAGTTCTTC

D: TRBD2
length: 19
V: TRBV5-1
J: TRBJ2-2
size: .
CDR3: CASTTLGLAGPSGTGELFF
DNA: TGCGCCAGCACCACCCTTGGGCTAGCGGGCCCCTCGGGCACCGGGGAGCTGTTTTTT

D: .
length: 13
V: TRBV5-6
J: TRBJ1-1
size: .
CDR3: CASSRDLTGEAFF
DNA: TGTGCCAGCAGCCGGGACCTAACGGGTGAAGCTTTCTTT

D: .
length: 15
V: TRBV27
J: TRBJ2-4
size: .
CDR3: CASSPIGVAKNIQYF
DNA: TGTGCCAGCAGTCCCATAGGGGTAGCCAAAAACATTCAGTACTTC

D: TRBD2
length: 17
V: TRBV28
J: TRBJ2-6
size: .
CDR3: CASSSLRRGDGANVLTF
DNA: TGTGCCAGCAGTTCTCTTCGGCGGGGGGACGGGGCCAACGTCCTGACTTTC

D: TRBD2
length: 20
V: TRBV11-3
J: TRBJ2-1
size: few
CDR3: CASSQKGGAPGLAPNNEQFF
DNA: TGTGCCAGCAGCCAAAAGGGGGGTGCTCCGGGACTAGCTCCCAACAATGAGCAGTTCTTC

D: .
length: 12
V: TRBV19
J: TRBJ2-4
size: .
CDR3: CASSIVRNIQYF
DNA: TGTGCCAGTAGTATAGTCAGAAACATTCAGTACTTC

D: .
length: 14
V: TRBV24-1
J: TRBJ1-2
size: .
CDR3: CATSDSTLPYGYTF
DNA: TGTGCCACCAGTGACTCCACACTTCCCTATGGCTACACCTTC

D: TRBD1
length: 17
V: TRBV28
J: TRBJ1-4
size: once
CDR3: CASRPEGYTGVWEKLFF
DNA: TGTGCCAGCAGACCCGAGGGGTACACAGGGGTTTGGGAAAAACTGTTTTTT